This TCR beta chain was identified during a study of T cell responses to AZD1222 COVID-19 vaccine. The study's findings and limits: It should be noted that donors were predominantly white British and more often female, and clonal diversity was possibly underestimated. Increased Spike-specific TCR breadth and depth were observed after two AZD1222 doses.

The CDR3 length is 12 residues. The germline V gene has CDR1 MNHEY and CDR2 SVGAGI. V was trimmed by 7 bases and J by 4 bases, leaving 7 bases between them. Assay used: immunoSEQ multiplex PCR; TCRdb lists only in-frame clones, some missing. The sample has about 120,000 clones, approximately 90% seen once. As concerns this clone: The antigen is unknown.

The TCR originated in an adult in good health. This chain uses TRBV6-5 with TRBJ2-2; D gene unclear. Specimen: peripheral blood, collected on day 0 of AZD1222 vaccination. Written as DNA, the CDR3 is TGTGCCAGCACCTCAATCACCGGGGAGCTGTTTTTT. Its protein product is CASTSITGELFF.